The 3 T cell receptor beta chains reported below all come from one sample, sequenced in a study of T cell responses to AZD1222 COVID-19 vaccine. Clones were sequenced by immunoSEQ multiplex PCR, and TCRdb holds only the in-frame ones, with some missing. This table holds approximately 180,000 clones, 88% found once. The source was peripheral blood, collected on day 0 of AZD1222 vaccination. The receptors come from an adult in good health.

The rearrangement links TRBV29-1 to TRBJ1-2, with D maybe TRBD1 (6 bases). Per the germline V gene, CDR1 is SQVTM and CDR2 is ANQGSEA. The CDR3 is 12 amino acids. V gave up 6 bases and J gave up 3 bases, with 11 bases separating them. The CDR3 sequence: CSVVRGDYGYTF. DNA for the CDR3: TGCAGCGTCGTAAGGGGGGACTATGGCTACACCTTC.

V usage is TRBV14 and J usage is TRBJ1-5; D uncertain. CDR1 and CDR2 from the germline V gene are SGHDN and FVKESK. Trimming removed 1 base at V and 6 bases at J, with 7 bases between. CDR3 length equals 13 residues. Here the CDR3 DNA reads TGTGCCAGCAGCCAAGGGTTGGGTCAGCCCCAGCATTTT. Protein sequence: CASSQGLGQPQHF.

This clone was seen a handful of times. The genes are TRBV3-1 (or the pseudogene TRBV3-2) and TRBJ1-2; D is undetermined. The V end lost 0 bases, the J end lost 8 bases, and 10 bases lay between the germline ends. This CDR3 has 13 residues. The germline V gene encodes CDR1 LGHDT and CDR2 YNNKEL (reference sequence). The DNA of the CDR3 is TGTGCCAGCAGCCAAGATGGGTTGCGAGGCTACACCTTC. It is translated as CASSQDGLRGYTF.